This TCR beta chain was sequenced for a study of blood T cell repertoires in COVID-19. Study as a whole: The study drew acute and convalescent COVID-19 samples from the United States, Italy and Spain. The analysed material was cDNA or gDNA that came from T cells, B-cell-depleted T cells, or PBMCs.

Germline V CDR1 and CDR2: MNHNY, SVGAGI (reference sequence). The CDR3 consists of 14 residues. V was shortened by 10 bases and J by 5 bases, with 20 bases between the two germline ends. Original processing notes: How many nucleated cells were present was estimated from reference gene primer amplification. Using immunoSEQ multiplex PCR, the repertoire was profiled, and TCRdb retains in-frame clones only, with some absent. V, J and clone size were drawn from that table, and D and trimming were deduced from the DNA. The data contain about 190,000 clones, about 91% of them singletons. The rearrangement uses TRBV6-6 and TRBJ1-2; no clear D. The clonotype was recovered from a woman aged 25 to 39 with acute or convalescent COVID-19. Sequencing input: peripheral blood. CDR3 DNA: TGTGCCACCACTGAACTTTTCAAAGCTTATGGCTACACCTTC. Amino acids: CATTELFKAYGYTF.